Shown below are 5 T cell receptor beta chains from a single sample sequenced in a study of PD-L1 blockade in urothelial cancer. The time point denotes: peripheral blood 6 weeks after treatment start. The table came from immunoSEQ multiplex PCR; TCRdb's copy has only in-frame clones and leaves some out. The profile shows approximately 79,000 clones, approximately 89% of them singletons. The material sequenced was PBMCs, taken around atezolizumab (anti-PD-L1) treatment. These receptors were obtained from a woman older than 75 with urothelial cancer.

CDR3: CASSLEVSGRGETQYF. The CDR3, as DNA: TGCGCCAGCAGCTTGGAAGTTAGCGGGAGAGGTGAGACCCAGTACTTC. This chain connects TRBV5-1 to TRBJ2-5, with 9 bases matching TRBD2. The CDR3 totals 16 residues. CDR1 SGHRS and CDR2 YFSETQ come from the germline V gene. J gave up 5 bases and V 0 bases, and 8 bases lay outside the gene matches.

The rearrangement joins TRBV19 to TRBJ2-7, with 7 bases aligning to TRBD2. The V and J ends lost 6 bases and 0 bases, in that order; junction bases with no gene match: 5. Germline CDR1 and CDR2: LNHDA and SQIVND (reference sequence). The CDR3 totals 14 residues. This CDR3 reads CASSLAGSSYEQYF. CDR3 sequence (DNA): TGTGCCAGTAGCTTAGCGGGCAGCTCCTACGAGCAGTACTTC.

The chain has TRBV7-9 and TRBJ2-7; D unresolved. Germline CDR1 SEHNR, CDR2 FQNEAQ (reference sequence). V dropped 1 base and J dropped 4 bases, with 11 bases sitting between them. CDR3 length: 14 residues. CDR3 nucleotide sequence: TGTGCCAGCAGCTTAGACTTATCCGGGTACGAGCAGTACTTC. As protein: CASSLDLSGYEQYF.

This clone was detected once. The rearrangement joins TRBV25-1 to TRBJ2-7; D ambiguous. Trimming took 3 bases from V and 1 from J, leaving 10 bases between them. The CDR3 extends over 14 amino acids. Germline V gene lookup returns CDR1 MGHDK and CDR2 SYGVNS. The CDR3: CASSDDSASYEQYF. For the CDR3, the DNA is TGTGCCAGCAGTGACGATTCCGCGTCCTACGAGCAGTACTTC.

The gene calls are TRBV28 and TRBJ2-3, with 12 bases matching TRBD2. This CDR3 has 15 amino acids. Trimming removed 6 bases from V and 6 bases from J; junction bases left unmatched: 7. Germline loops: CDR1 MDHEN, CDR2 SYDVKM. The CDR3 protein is CASRLAGGNGDTQYF. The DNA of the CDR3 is TGTGCCAGCAGACTAGCGGGAGGTAATGGGGATACGCAGTATTTT.